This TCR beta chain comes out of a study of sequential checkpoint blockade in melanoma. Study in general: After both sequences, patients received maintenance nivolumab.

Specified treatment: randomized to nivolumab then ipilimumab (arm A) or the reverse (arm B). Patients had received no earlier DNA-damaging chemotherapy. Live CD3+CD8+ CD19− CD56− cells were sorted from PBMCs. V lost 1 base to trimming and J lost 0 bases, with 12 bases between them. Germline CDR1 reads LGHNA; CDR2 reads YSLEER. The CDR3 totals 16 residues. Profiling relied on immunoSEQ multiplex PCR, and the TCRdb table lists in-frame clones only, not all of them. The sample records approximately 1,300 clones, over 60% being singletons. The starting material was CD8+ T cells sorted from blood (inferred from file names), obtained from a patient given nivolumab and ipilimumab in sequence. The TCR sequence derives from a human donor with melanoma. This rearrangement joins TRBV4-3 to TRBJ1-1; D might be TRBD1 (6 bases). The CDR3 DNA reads TGCGCCAGCAGCCAAGGGGTTGGACAGATGAACACTGAAGCTTTCTTT. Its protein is CASSQGVGQMNTEAFF.